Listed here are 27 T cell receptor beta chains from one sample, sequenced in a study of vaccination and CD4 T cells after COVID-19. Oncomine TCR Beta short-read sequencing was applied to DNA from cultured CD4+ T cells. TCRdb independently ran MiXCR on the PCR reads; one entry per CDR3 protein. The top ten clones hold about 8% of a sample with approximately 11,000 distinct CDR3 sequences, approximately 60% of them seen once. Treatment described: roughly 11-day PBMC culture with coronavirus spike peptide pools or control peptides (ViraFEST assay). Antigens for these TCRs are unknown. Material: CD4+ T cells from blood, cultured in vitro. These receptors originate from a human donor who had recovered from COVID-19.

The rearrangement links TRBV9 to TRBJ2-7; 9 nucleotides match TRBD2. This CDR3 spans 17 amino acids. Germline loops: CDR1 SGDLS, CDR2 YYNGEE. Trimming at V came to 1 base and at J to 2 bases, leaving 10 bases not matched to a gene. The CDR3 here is CASSVRGDPSGAYEQYF. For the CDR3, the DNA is TGTGCCAGCAGCGTAAGGGGGGATCCTAGCGGGGCCTACGAGCAGTACTTC.

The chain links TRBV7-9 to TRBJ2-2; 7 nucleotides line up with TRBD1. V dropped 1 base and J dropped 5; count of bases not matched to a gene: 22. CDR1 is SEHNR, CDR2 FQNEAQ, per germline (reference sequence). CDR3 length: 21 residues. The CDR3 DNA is TGTGCCAGCAGCTTAGGGCCCCGGCGTGACCCCCACAGGGGTGGAACCGGGGAGCTGTTTTTT. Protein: CASSLGPRRDPHRGGTGELFF. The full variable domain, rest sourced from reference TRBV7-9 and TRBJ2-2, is DTGVSQNPRHKITKRGQNVTFRCDPISEHNRLYWYRQTLGQGPEFLTYFQNEAQLEKSRLLSDRFSAERPKGSFSTLEIQRTEQGDSAMYLCASSLGPRRDPHRGGTGELFFGEGSRLTVL.

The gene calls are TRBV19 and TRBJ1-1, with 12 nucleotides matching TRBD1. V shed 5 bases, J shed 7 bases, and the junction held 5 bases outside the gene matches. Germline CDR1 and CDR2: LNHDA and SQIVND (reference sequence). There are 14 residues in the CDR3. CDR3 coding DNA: TGTGCCAGTAGTGACGGGACAGGGGGCCTTGAAGCTTTCTTT. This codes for CASSDGTGGLEAFF.

The CDR3 here is CASAPGVGRLDTEAFF. The DNA of the CDR3 is TGTGCCAGCGCCCCAGGGGTTGGTAGGTTAGACACTGAAGCTTTCTTT. The rearrangement links TRBV18 to TRBJ1-1; possibly TRBD1 for D (6 bases). The CDR3 runs to 16 residues. V was shortened by 8 bases and J by 3 bases, with 22 bases between the two germline ends. In germline, CDR1 is KGHSH, CDR2 LQKENI.

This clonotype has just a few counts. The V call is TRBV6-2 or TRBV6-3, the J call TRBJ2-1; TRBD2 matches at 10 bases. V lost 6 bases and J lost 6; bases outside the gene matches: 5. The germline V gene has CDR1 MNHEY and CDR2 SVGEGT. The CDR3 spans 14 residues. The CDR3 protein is CASRTSGLANEQFF. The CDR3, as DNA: TGTGCCAGCAGGACTAGCGGGTTAGCCAATGAGCAGTTCTTC.

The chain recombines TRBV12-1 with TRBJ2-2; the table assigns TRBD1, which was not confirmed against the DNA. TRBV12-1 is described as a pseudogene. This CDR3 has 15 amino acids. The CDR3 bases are TGTGCCAGCAGCTTCCCCCGGCTAGGCACCGGGGAGCTGTTTTTT. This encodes CASSFPRLGTGELFF.

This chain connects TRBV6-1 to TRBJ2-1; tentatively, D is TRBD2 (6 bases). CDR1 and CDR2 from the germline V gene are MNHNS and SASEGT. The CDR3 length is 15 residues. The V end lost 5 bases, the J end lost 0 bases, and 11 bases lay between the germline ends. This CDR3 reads CASSRFGSSYNEQFF. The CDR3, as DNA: TGTGCCAGCAGTAGGTTCGGGAGCTCCTACAATGAGCAGTTCTTC.

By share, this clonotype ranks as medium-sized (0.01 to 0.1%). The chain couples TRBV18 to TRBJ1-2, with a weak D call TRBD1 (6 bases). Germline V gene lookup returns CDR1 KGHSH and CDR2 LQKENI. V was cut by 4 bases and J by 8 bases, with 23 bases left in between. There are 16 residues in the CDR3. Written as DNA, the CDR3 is TGTGCCAGCTCACAGACCCTGCTACAGGGCGGGGTCGGCTACACCTTC. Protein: CASSQTLLQGGVGYTF.

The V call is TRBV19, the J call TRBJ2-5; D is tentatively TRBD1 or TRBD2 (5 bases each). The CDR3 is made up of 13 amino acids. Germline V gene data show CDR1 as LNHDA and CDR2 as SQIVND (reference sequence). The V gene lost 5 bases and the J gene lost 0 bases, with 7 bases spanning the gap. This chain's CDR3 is CASSGGYQETQYF. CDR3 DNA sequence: TGTGCCAGTAGTGGGGGTTACCAAGAGACCCAGTACTTC.

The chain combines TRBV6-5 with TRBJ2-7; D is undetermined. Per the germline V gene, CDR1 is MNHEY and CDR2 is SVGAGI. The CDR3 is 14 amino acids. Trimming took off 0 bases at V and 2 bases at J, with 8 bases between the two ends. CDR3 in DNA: TGTGCCAGCAGTTACTCACCCGTAGCCTACGAGCAGTACTTC. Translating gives CASSYSPVAYEQYF.

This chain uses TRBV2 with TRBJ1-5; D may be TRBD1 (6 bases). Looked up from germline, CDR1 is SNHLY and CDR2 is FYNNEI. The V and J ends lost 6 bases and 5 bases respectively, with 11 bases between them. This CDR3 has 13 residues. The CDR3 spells CASSRTEDQPQHF. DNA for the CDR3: TGTGCCAGCAGCCGGACAGAGGATCAGCCCCAGCATTTT.

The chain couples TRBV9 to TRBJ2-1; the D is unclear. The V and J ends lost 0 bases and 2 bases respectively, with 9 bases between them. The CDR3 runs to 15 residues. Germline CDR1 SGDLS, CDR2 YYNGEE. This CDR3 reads CASSVATRPYNEQFF. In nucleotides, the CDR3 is TGTGCCAGCAGCGTAGCAACGCGTCCCTACAATGAGCAGTTCTTC. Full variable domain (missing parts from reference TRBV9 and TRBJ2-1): DSGVTQTPKHLITATGQRVTLRCSPRSGDLSVYWYQQSLDQGLQFLIQYYNGEERAKGNILERFSAQQFPDLHSELNLSSLELGDSALYFCASSVATRPYNEQFFGPGTRLTVL.

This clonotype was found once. The CDR3 DNA sequence: TGTGCCAGCAGCTTGTACCCCACGGGACAGGGCGGGACCCAGTACTTC. Residues: CASSLYPTGQGGTQYF. The V and J genes are TRBV7-9 and TRBJ2-5; 9 bases agree with TRBD1. The CDR3 spans 16 residues. V lost 3 bases, J lost 7 bases, and 12 bases stayed unmatched. Germline lookup yields CDR1 SEHNR and CDR2 FQNEAQ (reference sequence).

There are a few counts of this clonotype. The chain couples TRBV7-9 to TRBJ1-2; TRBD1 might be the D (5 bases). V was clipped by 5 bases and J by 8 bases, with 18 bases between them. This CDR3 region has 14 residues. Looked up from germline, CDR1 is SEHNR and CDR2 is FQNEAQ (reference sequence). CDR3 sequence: CASSPALDSVGYTF. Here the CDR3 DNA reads TGTGCCAGCAGCCCTGCACTCGACAGCGTCGGCTACACCTTC.

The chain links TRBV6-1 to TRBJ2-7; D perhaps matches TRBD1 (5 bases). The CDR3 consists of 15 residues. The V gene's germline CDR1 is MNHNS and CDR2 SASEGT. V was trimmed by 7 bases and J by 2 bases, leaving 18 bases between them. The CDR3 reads CASKPRQGAAYEQYF. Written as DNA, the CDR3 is TGTGCCAGCAAACCTAGGCAGGGTGCGGCCTACGAGCAGTACTTC.

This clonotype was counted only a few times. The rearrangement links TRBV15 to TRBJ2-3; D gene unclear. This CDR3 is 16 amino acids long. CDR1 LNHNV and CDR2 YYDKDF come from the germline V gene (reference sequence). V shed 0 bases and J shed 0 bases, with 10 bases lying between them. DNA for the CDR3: TGTGCCACCAGCAGAGATCGGTTGGCTAGCACAGATACGCAGTATTTT. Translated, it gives CATSRDRLASTDTQYF. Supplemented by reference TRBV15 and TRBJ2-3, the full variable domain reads DAMVIQNPRYQVTQFGKPVTLSCSQTLNHNVMYWYQQKSSQAPKLLFHYYDKDFNNEADTPDNFQSRRPNTSFCFLDIRSPGLGDTAMYLCATSRDRLASTDTQYFGPGTRLTVL.

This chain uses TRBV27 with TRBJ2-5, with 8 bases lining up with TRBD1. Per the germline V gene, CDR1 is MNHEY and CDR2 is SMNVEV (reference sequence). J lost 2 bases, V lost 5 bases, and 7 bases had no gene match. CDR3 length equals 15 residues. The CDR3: CASSQTYRGQETQYF. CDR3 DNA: TGTGCCAGCAGTCAAACATACAGGGGGCAAGAGACCCAGTACTTC.

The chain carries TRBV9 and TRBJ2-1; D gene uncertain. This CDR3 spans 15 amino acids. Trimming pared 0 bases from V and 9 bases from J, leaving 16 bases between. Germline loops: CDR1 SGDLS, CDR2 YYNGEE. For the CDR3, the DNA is TGTGCCAGCAGCGTAGCAGGTCGACGAGAGTTTGAGCAGTTCTTC. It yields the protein CASSVAGRREFEQFF.

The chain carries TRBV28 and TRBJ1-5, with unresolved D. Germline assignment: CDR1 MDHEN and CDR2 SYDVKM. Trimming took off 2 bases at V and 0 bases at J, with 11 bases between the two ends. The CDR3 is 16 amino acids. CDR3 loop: CASSLGRFVSNQPQHF. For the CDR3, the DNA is TGTGCCAGCAGTTTAGGTCGGTTCGTTAGCAATCAGCCCCAGCATTTT.

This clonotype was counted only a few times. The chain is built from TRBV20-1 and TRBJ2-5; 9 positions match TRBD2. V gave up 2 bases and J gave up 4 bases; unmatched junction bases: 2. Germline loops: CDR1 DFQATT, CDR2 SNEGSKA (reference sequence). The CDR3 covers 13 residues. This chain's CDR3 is CSARNSGRETQYF. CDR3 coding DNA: TGCAGTGCTAGAAATAGCGGGAGAGAGACCCAGTACTTC.

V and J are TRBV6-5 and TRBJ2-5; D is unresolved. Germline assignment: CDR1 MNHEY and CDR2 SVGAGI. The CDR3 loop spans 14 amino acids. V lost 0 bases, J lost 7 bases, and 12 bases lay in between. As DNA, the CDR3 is TGTGCCAGCAGTTACTCGCGTGAAGGTGGGACCCAGTACTTC. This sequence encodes CASSYSREGGTQYF.

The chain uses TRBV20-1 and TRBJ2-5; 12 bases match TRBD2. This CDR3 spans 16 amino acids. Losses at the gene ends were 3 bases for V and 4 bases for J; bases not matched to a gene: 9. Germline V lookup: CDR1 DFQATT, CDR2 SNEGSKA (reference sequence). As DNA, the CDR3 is TGCAGTGCTAGTCCCAGACTAGCGGGAGAGGGAGAGACCCAGTACTTC. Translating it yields CSASPRLAGEGETQYF.

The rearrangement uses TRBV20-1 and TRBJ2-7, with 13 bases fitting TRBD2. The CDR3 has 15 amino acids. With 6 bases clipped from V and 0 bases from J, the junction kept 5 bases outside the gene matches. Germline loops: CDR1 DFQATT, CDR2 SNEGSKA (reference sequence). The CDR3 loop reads CSALTSGGLSYEQYF. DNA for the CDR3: TGCAGTGCGCTGACTAGCGGGGGGCTCTCCTACGAGCAGTACTTC.

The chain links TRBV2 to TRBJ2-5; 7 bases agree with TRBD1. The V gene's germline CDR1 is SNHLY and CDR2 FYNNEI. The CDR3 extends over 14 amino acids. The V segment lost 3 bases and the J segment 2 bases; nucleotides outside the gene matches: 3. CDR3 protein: CASSETGWQETQYF. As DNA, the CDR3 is TGTGCCAGCAGTGAGACAGGGTGGCAAGAGACCCAGTACTTC.

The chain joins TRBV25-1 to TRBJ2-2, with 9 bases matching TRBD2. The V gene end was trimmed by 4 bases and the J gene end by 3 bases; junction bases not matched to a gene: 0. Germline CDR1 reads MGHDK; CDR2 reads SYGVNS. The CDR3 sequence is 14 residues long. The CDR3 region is CASSGTSDTGELFF. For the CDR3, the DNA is TGTGCCAGCAGTGGGACTAGCGACACCGGGGAGCTGTTTTTT.

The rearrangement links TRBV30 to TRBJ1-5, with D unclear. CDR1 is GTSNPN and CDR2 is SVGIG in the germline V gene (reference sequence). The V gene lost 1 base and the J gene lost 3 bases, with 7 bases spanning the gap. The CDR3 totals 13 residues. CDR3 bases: TGTGCCTGGAGTGAAGCGAACAATCAGCCCCAGCATTTT. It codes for CAWSEANNQPQHF. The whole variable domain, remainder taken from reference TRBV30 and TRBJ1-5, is SQTIHQWPATLVQPVGSPLSLECTVEGTSNPNLYWYRQAAGRGLQLLFYSVGIGQISSEVPQNLSASRPQDRQFILSSKKLLLSDSGFYLCAWSEANNQPQHFGDGTRLSIL.

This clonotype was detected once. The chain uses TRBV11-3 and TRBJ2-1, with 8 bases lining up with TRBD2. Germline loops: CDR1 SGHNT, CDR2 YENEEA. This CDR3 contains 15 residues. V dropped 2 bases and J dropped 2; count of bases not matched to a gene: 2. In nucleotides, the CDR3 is TGTGCCAGCAGCTTATTTAGCGGGACCTACAATGAGCAGTTCTTC. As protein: CASSLFSGTYNEQFF.